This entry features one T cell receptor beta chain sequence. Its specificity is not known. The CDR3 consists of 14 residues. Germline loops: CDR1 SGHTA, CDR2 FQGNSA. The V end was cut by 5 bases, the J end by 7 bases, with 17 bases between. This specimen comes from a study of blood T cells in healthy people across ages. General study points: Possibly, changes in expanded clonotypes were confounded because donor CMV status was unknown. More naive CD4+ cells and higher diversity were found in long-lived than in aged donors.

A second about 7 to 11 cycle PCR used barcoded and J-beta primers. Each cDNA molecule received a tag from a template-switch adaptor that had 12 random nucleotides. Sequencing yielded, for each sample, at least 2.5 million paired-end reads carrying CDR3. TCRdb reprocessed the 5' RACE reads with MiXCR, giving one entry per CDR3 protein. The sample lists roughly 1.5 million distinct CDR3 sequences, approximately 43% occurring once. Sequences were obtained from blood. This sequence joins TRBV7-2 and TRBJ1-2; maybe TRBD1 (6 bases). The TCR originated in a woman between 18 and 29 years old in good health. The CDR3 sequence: CASSQNQGTSGYTF. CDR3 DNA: TGTGCCAGCAGCCAGAACCAGGGGACCAGTGGCTACACCTTC.